The 18 T cell receptor beta chains reported below all come from one sample, sequenced in a study of shared clonotypes between healthy human individuals. CD45RO negativity and positive selection for CCR7 defined naive CD8 cells, a population that excluded terminally differentiated effector memory CD45RA+ cells. Here immunoSEQ multiplex PCR was the method, and the copy in TCRdb shows in-frame clones only, minus some. The table includes fewer than 1 million clones, just over 95% detected once. Sequencing was carried out using naive CD8+ T cells sorted from blood. These receptors originate from a young man in good health.

The rearrangement joins TRBV5-1 to TRBJ2-2; 7 bases agree with TRBD2. CDR1 SGHRS and CDR2 YFSETQ come from the germline V gene. Trimming took 2 bases from V and 5 from J; bases not matched to a gene: 3. The CDR3 runs 14 residues. The CDR3, as DNA: TGCGCCAGCAGCTTCTCGGGAGGAACCGGGGAGCTGTTTTTT. Its protein is CASSFSGGTGELFF.

This chain joins TRBV28 and TRBJ2-1; perhaps TRBD1 as D (6 bases). In germline, CDR1 is MDHEN, CDR2 SYDVKM. Trimming pared 1 base from V and 3 bases from J, leaving 19 bases between. The CDR3 has 18 amino acids. The CDR3 DNA reads TGTGCCAGCAGTTTATCCGTCGGACAGCGCCGGGACTACAATGAGCAGTTCTTC. It encodes CASSLSVGQRRDYNEQFF.

The rearrangement joins TRBV6-5 to TRBJ1-1; a possible D gene is TRBD1 (5 bases). This CDR3 region has 15 residues. CDR1 is MNHEY and CDR2 is SVGAGI in the germline V gene. The V and J ends lost 5 bases and 4 bases respectively, with 17 bases between them. This CDR3 reads CASSPTGREGTEAFF. The CDR3 DNA sequence: TGTGCCAGCAGTCCAACAGGTCGAGAGGGCACTGAAGCTTTCTTT.

This sequence joins TRBV11-2 and TRBJ2-5; weak D call: TRBD2 (6 bases). This CDR3 is 18 amino acids long. CDR1 and CDR2 (germline): SGHAT, FQNNGV. Trimming took off 7 bases at V and 0 bases at J, with 24 bases between the two ends. The CDR3 protein is CASTSSAESYVYQETQYF. In DNA, the CDR3 is TGTGCCAGCACCTCTAGCGCGGAATCCTACGTGTACCAAGAGACCCAGTACTTC.

Comment on this clone: The junction shows a germline mismatch at one end, possibly a read error. The chain is built from TRBV4-1 and TRBJ2-5; TRBD2 matches 8 bases. Germline V CDR1 and CDR2: MGHRA, YSYEKL. The CDR3 has 17 residues. The CDR3 reads CASSKEATGGPGETQYF. CDR3 coding DNA: TGCGCCAGCAGCAAAGAAGCCACGGGAGGGCCTGGAGAGACCCAGTACTTC.

The chain has TRBV4-1 and TRBJ1-5; 10 nucleotides match TRBD1. V was pared by 6 bases and J by 4 bases, with 6 bases of the junction left unmatched. Looked up from germline, CDR1 is MGHRA and CDR2 is YSYEKL. This CDR3 has 15 amino acids. CDR3 bases: TGCGCCAGCAGTGACCCGGGACAGGGGAATCAGCCCCAGCATTTT. Amino acid sequence: CASSDPGQGNQPQHF.

This chain uses TRBV7-9 with TRBJ2-6; D remains unclear. Trimming left V 3 bases short and J 2 bases short, with 8 bases between. Germline CDR1 reads SEHNR; CDR2 reads FQNEAQ (reference sequence). The CDR3 has 15 amino acids. The chain's CDR3 is CASSFEGPGANVLTF. The CDR3 nucleotides read TGTGCCAGCAGCTTTGAAGGACCTGGGGCCAACGTCCTGACTTTC.

This chain connects TRBV10-1 to TRBJ1-4; no clear D gene. CDR3 length equals 14 residues. CDR1 is WNHNN and CDR2 is SYGVQD in the germline V gene (reference sequence). V dropped 2 bases and J dropped 8 bases, with 12 bases sitting between them. CDR3 amino acids: CASSERGADEKLFF. The CDR3 nucleotides read TGCGCCAGCAGTGAGCGGGGAGCGGACGAAAAACTGTTTTTT.

The rearrangement links TRBV27 to TRBJ2-1; D call uncertain. CDR3 length: 14 amino acids. Germline V lookup: CDR1 MNHEY, CDR2 SMNVEV (reference sequence). Trimming shortened V by 5 bases and J by 6 bases, and 14 bases separated the two germline ends. CDR3 sequence: CASSPPGLLNEQFF. The CDR3 nucleotides are TGTGCCAGCAGTCCCCCTGGCCTCCTCAATGAGCAGTTCTTC.

The V gene is TRBV6-1, the J gene TRBJ1-1, with D possibly matching TRBD1 (5 bases). The germline V gene encodes CDR1 MNHNS and CDR2 SASEGT. Between the trimmed V and J ends, which lost 1 base and 8 bases, there was a span of 14 bases. The length of the CDR3 is 14 residues. In DNA, the CDR3 is TGTGCCAGCAGTGAAGTGGGGCAGGGCCTAGAAGCTTTCTTT. Its protein product is CASSEVGQGLEAFF.

This chain joins TRBV7-9 and TRBJ2-1; unclear D gene. V lost 5 bases and J 6 bases, leaving 8 bases between the germline ends. CDR1 is SEHNR and CDR2 is FQNEAQ in the germline V gene (reference sequence). The CDR3 covers 12 residues. CDR3 in DNA: TGTGCCAGCAGCCCCAAAGGCAATGAGCAGTTCTTC. Amino acids: CASSPKGNEQFF.

In nucleotides, the CDR3 is TGCGCCAGCAGCCAAGAAACCCTAGCGGGAGGGAACAATGAGCAGTTCTTC. Translated: CASSQETLAGGNNEQFF. This chain joins TRBV4-1 and TRBJ2-1; 12 nucleotides match TRBD2. The germline V gene has CDR1 MGHRA and CDR2 YSYEKL. The CDR3 runs to 17 residues. The trim removed 0 bases at V and 5 bases at J, leaving 5 bases unmatched.

The V gene is TRBV7-9, the J gene TRBJ1-2, with 7 nucleotides matching TRBD1. Germline-derived CDR1 and CDR2 are SEHNR and FQNEAQ (reference sequence). V shed 3 bases, J shed 3 bases, and the junction held 10 bases outside the gene matches. This CDR3 contains 16 residues. Written as DNA, the CDR3 is TGTGCCAGCAGCTTGCGGGACAGAGAACTCGACTATGGCTACACCTTC. This gives the protein CASSLRDRELDYGYTF.

V is TRBV12-5 and J is TRBJ2-3; no clear D gene. CDR1 is LGHNT and CDR2 is FRNRAP in the germline V gene. With 1 base removed from V and 1 base from J, the gap between germline ends came to 12 bases. This CDR3 is built from 16 residues. CDR3 bases: TGTGCTAGTGGTTTGGAAGTTCGGCTCGGCACAGATACGCAGTATTTT. Residues: CASGLEVRLGTDTQYF. Looking up the rest from reference TRBV12-5 and TRBJ2-3 gives the full variable domain: DARVTQTPRHKVTEMGQEVTMRCQPILGHNTVFWYRQTMMQGLELLAYFRNRAPLDDSGMPKDRFSAEMPDATLATLKIQPSEPRDSAVYFCASGLEVRLGTDTQYFGPGTRLTVL.

The rearrangement links TRBV13 to TRBJ2-7; the match to TRBD1 covers 9 bases. The CDR3 loop spans 15 amino acids. The V gene's germline CDR1 is PRHDT and CDR2 FYEKMQ (reference sequence). The ends lost 0 bases at V and 4 bases at J; junction bases unmatched: 4. CDR3 loop: CASSLGLGTGYEQYF. The CDR3 DNA reads TGTGCCAGCAGCTTAGGCCTTGGGACAGGGTACGAGCAGTACTTC.

This chain connects TRBV7-2 to TRBJ1-1, with TRBD1 identical over 8 bases. The germline gives CDR1 SGHTA, CDR2 FQGNSA. Trimming removed 1 base from V and 7 bases from J; junction bases left unmatched: 5. There are 14 residues in the CDR3. The CDR3 DNA sequence: TGTGCCAGCAGCTTAGACCTTGGGACAGGTGAAGCTTTCTTT. Protein sequence: CASSLDLGTGEAFF.

Here the CDR3 DNA reads TGTGCCAGCAGTGAAGCCAGTTACACTGAAGCTTTCTTT. It translates to CASSEASYTEAFF. The gene calls are TRBV6-1 and TRBJ1-1; no clear D gene. Trimming shortened V by 0 bases and J by 3 bases, and 5 bases separated the two germline ends. The CDR3 totals 13 residues. CDR1 and CDR2 from the germline V gene are MNHNS and SASEGT.

The genes are TRBV7-2 and TRBJ2-5; no clear D gene. With 1 base removed from V and 6 bases from J, the gap between germline ends came to 12 bases. Germline CDR1 is SGHTA and CDR2 is FQGNSA. This CDR3 is 14 amino acids long. The chain's CDR3 is CASSLGLTSQTQYF. CDR3 nucleotides: TGTGCCAGCAGCTTAGGTCTTACGTCGCAGACCCAGTACTTC.